Shown below are 28 T cell receptor beta chains from a single sample sequenced in a study of early T cells in non-severe SARS-CoV-2 infection. TCRdb reprocessed the 5' RACE reads with MiXCR, giving one entry per CDR3 protein. The table shows 70,000 to 95,000 distinct CDR3 sequences, with over 9% occurring only once. Material: whole blood. Receptor source: an adult who was a healthcare worker with PCR-confirmed SARS-CoV-2 infection or an uninfected control (not recorded which).

This clonotype was detected ten times or more. The J gene is TRBJ1-5, the V gene TRBV12-3 or TRBV12-4, with TRBD1 identical over 10 bases. Trimming at V came to 7 bases and at J to 3 bases, leaving 6 bases not matched to a gene. This CDR3 is built from 15 residues. CDR3 nucleotides: TGTGCCAGCAAGCTAGGGACAGGGGACAATCAGCCCCAGCATTTT. It translates to CASKLGTGDNQPQHF.

This chain connects TRBV6-5 to TRBJ2-7; 10 bases agree with TRBD2. Trimming removed 2 bases from V and 2 bases from J; junction bases left unmatched: 6. Per germline, CDR1 MNHEY and CDR2 SVGAGI. CDR3 length: 16 amino acids. The CDR3 loop is CASSYLAGVPTYEQYF. Written as DNA, the CDR3 is TGTGCCAGCAGTTACCTAGCGGGAGTCCCCACCTACGAGCAGTACTTC.

This clonotype was recorded many times. J is TRBJ2-5 and V is TRBV5-1; 7 nucleotides agree with TRBD1. V shed 3 bases and J 5 bases; nucleotides not matched to a gene: 4. CDR1 and CDR2 (germline): SGHRS, YFSETQ. The CDR3 consists of 13 residues. For the CDR3, the DNA is TGCGCCAGCAGCTCGGACAGGAGGGAGACCCAGTACTTC. This codes for CASSSDRRETQYF. The full variable domain, in which reference TRBV5-1 and TRBJ2-5 provide the parts outside the CDR3, is KAGVTQTPRYLIKTRGQQVTLSCSPISGHRSVSWYQQTPGQGLQFLFEYFSETQRNKGNFPGRFSGRQFSNSRSEMNVSTLELGDSALYLCASSSDRRETQYFGPGTRLLVL.

This chain links TRBV27 with TRBJ1-2, with D perhaps TRBD1 (6 bases). CDR1 is MNHEY, CDR2 SMNVEV, per germline (reference sequence). This CDR3 comprises 15 residues. Trimming left V 5 bases short and J 5 bases short, with 18 bases between. CDR3 DNA: TGTGCCAGCAGTCTCGCGAGGGGGGGGGCGTATGGCTACACCTTC. This sequence encodes CASSLARGGAYGYTF.

This clonotype was seen repeatedly, ten times or more. CDR3 loop: CSASPGGPGLAGASETQYF. CDR3 nucleotide sequence: TGCAGTGCTAGCCCCGGTGGTCCGGGACTAGCGGGAGCCAGCGAGACCCAGTACTTC. The rearrangement uses TRBV20-1 and TRBJ2-5; 14 bases match TRBD2. There are 19 residues in the CDR3. Trimming cost V 3 bases and J 5 bases; bases outside gene matches: 17. Germline CDR1 DFQATT, CDR2 SNEGSKA (reference sequence).

This chain joins TRBV29-1 and TRBJ1-4; 10 bases match TRBD1. Germline V gene lookup returns CDR1 SQVTM and CDR2 ANQGSEA. The CDR3 length is 13 residues. J lost 6 bases, V lost 6 bases, and 4 bases had no gene match. The CDR3 DNA reads TGCAGCGTGGGACAGGGGAGGCATGAAAAACTGTTTTTT. Its translation is CSVGQGRHEKLFF.

This clonotype was picked up many times. The CDR3 spells CASRGTGRDNEKLFF. DNA of the CDR3: TGTGCCAGCAGGGGGACAGGGCGGGATAATGAAAAACTGTTTTTT. V is TRBV12-3 or TRBV12-4 and J is TRBJ1-4, with 9 bases matching TRBD1. CDR3 size: 15 residues. The J segment lost 4 bases and the V segment lost 6 bases, leaving 6 bases of the junction unmatched.

This clonotype was seen at least ten times. The rearrangement uses TRBV11-2 and TRBJ2-7, with 7 bases identical to TRBD1. Germline trimming cut 4 bases from V and 3 bases from J; bases unmatched to any gene: 6. This CDR3 is 14 amino acids long. Germline V CDR1 and CDR2: SGHAT, FQNNGV. CDR3 bases: TGTGCCAGCAGCTCTCCCGGGACAGTCTACGAGCAGTACTTC. Its translation: CASSSPGTVYEQYF.

V is TRBV3-1 and J is TRBJ2-5; D is uncertain. The CDR3 is made up of 13 amino acids. Germline lookup yields CDR1 LGHDT and CDR2 YNNKEL (reference sequence). Trimming left V 1 base short and J 5 bases short, with 8 bases between. CDR3 coding DNA: TGTGCCAGCAGCCAAGGTCTCAGGGAGACCCAGTACTTC. Its translation: CASSQGLRETQYF.

This clonotype was recorded at least ten times. This chain uses TRBV5-5 with TRBJ1-3; D possibly corresponds to TRBD1 (5 bases). Germline CDR1 SGHKS, CDR2 YYEKEE (reference sequence). The CDR3 contains 15 residues. Trimming cost V 1 base and J 0 bases, with 8 bases left between them. CDR3 sequence: CASSLFQGSGNTIYF. Here the CDR3 DNA reads TGTGCCAGCAGCTTGTTCCAGGGCTCTGGAAACACCATATATTTT.

This clonotype was seen many times. The J gene is TRBJ2-3, the V gene TRBV5-1, with D hard to call. CDR3 length equals 13 residues. Per the germline V gene, CDR1 is SGHRS and CDR2 is YFSETQ. The V end was cut by 2 bases, the J end by 3 bases, with 7 bases between. CDR3 DNA sequence: TGCGCCAGCAGCTTATCGGAGACAGATACGCAGTATTTT. Residues: CASSLSETDTQYF.

This clonotype has a count of ten or more. The chain recombines TRBV4-2 with TRBJ2-1; 8 bases map to TRBD2. Germline CDR1 and CDR2: LGHNA and YNFKEQ. This CDR3 is built from 15 residues. The V and J ends lost 0 bases and 7 bases, in that order; junction bases with no gene match: 5. CDR3 coding DNA: TGTGCCAGCAGCCAAGATGGAGGACTAGCAAATGAGCAGTTCTTC. This sequence encodes CASSQDGGLANEQFF.

CDR3 residues: CASSLAGVGTEAFF. The CDR3 DNA reads TGTGCCAGCAGCTTGGCAGGGGTGGGCACTGAAGCTTTCTTT. The chain joins TRBV7-2 to TRBJ1-1; the D gene is possibly TRBD1 (6 bases). V lost 3 bases and J 4 bases, leaving 12 bases between the germline ends. The CDR3 covers 14 residues. The germline V gene has CDR1 SGHTA and CDR2 FQGNSA.

This clonotype appeared many times. This chain uses TRBV3-1 with TRBJ1-3, with D unclear. The V and J ends lost 4 bases and 4 bases respectively, with 17 bases between them. CDR1 LGHDT and CDR2 YNNKEL come from the germline V gene (reference sequence). The CDR3 covers 16 residues. The CDR3 protein is CASSRGLLMGGNTIYF. The CDR3 DNA is TGTGCCAGCAGCCGAGGACTCCTCATGGGGGGAAACACCATATATTTT.

There are many counts of this clonotype. In DNA form, the CDR3 reads TGTGCCAGCAGTGAACAGGGGAGGGCCACTGAAGCTTTCTTT. Protein: CASSEQGRATEAFF. J is TRBJ1-1 and V is TRBV6-2 or TRBV6-3; TRBD1 aligns across 7 bases. Trimming removed 5 bases from V and 4 bases from J; junction bases left unmatched: 7. The length of the CDR3 is 14 residues. Germline V gene data show CDR1 as MNHEY and CDR2 as SVGEGT.

This clonotype was seen only a few times. This chain connects TRBV7-3 to TRBJ1-1; D unclear. Trimming shortened V by 0 bases and J by 1 base, and 3 bases separated the two germline ends. This CDR3 comprises 13 residues. CDR1 is SGHTA, CDR2 FQGTGA, per germline. The CDR3 is CASSLTRNTEAFF. The CDR3 nucleotides are TGTGCCAGCAGCTTAACTAGGAACACTGAAGCTTTCTTT.

This clonotype was observed at least ten times. This chain joins TRBV28 and TRBJ2-1, with a possible D match to TRBD1 (5 bases). The V end lost 8 bases, the J end lost 8 bases, and 13 bases lay between the germline ends. CDR1 is MDHEN and CDR2 is SYDVKM in the germline V gene. CDR3 length equals 12 residues. CDR3 DNA: TGTGCCAGCGGTTCCAGGGCCCATGAGCAGTTCTTC. It translates to CASGSRAHEQFF.

This clonotype has only a few counts. The rearrangement joins TRBV5-5 to TRBJ2-5; a possible D gene is TRBD1 (6 bases). Germline V gene lookup returns CDR1 SGHKS and CDR2 YYEKEE (reference sequence). V lost 0 bases to trimming and J lost 5 bases, with 17 bases between them. This CDR3 has 16 residues. The DNA of the CDR3 is TGTGCCAGCAGCTTGGAATTCGGCAGGGGATGGGAGACCCAGTACTTC. The encoded protein is CASSLEFGRGWETQYF. The full variable domain, with the rest looked up from reference TRBV5-5 and TRBJ2-5, is DAGVTQSPTHLIKTRGQQVTLRCSPISGHKSVSWYQQVLGQGPQFIFQYYEKEERGRGNFPDRFSARQFPNYSSELNVNALLLGDSALYLCASSLEFGRGWETQYFGPGTRLLVL.

This clonotype was recorded a few times. The genes are TRBV7-6 and TRBJ2-5; 10 bases map to TRBD1. The V segment lost 5 bases and the J segment 5 bases; nucleotides outside the gene matches: 5. This CDR3 spans 14 amino acids. CDR1 SGHVS and CDR2 FNYEAQ come from the germline V gene. The CDR3, as DNA: TGTGCCAGCAGCCTGGACAGGGGGTTGGAGACCCAGTACTTC. Translated, it gives CASSLDRGLETQYF. Together with reference TRBV7-6 and TRBJ2-5, the CDR3 gives the full variable domain: GAGVSQSPRYKVTKRGQDVALRCDPISGHVSLYWYRQALGQGPEFLTYFNYEAQQDKSGLPNDRFSAERPEGSISTLTIQRTEQRDSAMYRCASSLDRGLETQYFGPGTRLLVL.

The table lists this clonotype with many counts. The rearrangement joins TRBV10-3 to TRBJ2-1, with 8 bases aligning to TRBD2. CDR1 is ENHRY and CDR2 is SYGVKD in the germline V gene. With 2 bases clipped from V and 7 bases from J, the junction kept 10 bases outside the gene matches. The CDR3 runs 16 residues. CDR3 nucleotides: TGTGCCATCAGTGAGCGTGGAAGCGGGAGTGGTAATGAGCAGTTCTTC. Protein: CAISERGSGSGNEQFF.

This clonotype was recorded many times. J is TRBJ2-5 and V is TRBV28; the D is unclear. CDR3 size: 12 residues. V dropped 6 bases and J dropped 2 bases, with 7 bases sitting between them. In germline, CDR1 is MDHEN, CDR2 SYDVKM. The CDR3 loop is CASSSLQETQYF. CDR3 nucleotide sequence: TGTGCCAGCAGCAGTCTTCAAGAGACCCAGTACTTC.

This clonotype was detected many times. This chain uses TRBV7-9 with TRBJ2-7; 7 nucleotides match TRBD2. This CDR3 has 17 residues. Trimming cost V 5 bases and J 6 bases; bases outside gene matches: 19. CDR1 SEHNR and CDR2 FQNEAQ come from the germline V gene (reference sequence). The CDR3 DNA sequence: TGTGCCAGCAGCCGCCCTGGTGCGGGAGAATTGGGTGGCGAGCAGTACTTC. Encoded protein: CASSRPGAGELGGEQYF.

V is TRBV7-3 and J is TRBJ2-2; TRBD2 matches 11 bases. With V trimmed by 5 bases and J by 6 bases, 8 bases remained unmatched. The CDR3 contains 16 residues. Germline V gene lookup returns CDR1 SGHTA and CDR2 FQGTGA. The CDR3 region has the DNA TGTGCCAGCAGCCCGACTAGCGGGAATTTAGCCGGGGAGCTGTTTTTT. This translates into CASSPTSGNLAGELFF.

This clonotype has ten or more counts. V and J are TRBV7-9 and TRBJ2-5; the D is unclear. The CDR3 is made up of 14 amino acids. The V end was cut by 4 bases, the J end by 6 bases, with 15 bases between. Germline V gene sequence: CDR1 SEHNR, CDR2 FQNEAQ (reference sequence). The CDR3 loop reads CASSSTGLRQTQYF. CDR3 DNA: TGTGCCAGCAGCTCCACCGGGCTTAGGCAGACCCAGTACTTC.

This clonotype has more than one count but fewer than ten. Written as DNA, the CDR3 is TGCAGTGCTTATATTACACGGGGAGATACGCAGTATTTT. This encodes CSAYITRGDTQYF. The V call is TRBV20-1, the J call TRBJ2-3, with D maybe TRBD2 (5 bases). Germline CDR1 is DFQATT and CDR2 is SNEGSKA (reference sequence). This CDR3 spans 13 amino acids. V lost 5 bases and J lost 5, with 14 bases in between.

This clonotype was counted many times. The chain has TRBV7-6 and TRBJ2-6, with unresolved D. Looked up from germline, CDR1 is SGHVS and CDR2 is FNYEAQ. This CDR3 region has 13 residues. The V end lost 5 bases, the J end lost 1 base, and 3 bases lay between the germline ends. This CDR3 reads CASSGSGANVLTF. The CDR3 region has the DNA TGTGCCAGCAGCGGGTCTGGGGCCAACGTCCTGACTTTC.

This clonotype has at least ten counts. The chain couples TRBV3-1 to TRBJ2-7; possible D gene TRBD2, 6 bases. This CDR3 has 15 amino acids. V was pared by 2 bases and J by 3 bases, with 14 bases between. CDR1 is LGHDT and CDR2 is YNNKEL in the germline V gene (reference sequence). The CDR3, as DNA: TGTGCCAGCAGCCAACATGGGACTCAGAACTACGAGCAGTACTTC. The encoded protein is CASSQHGTQNYEQYF.

This clonotype showed up many times. The genes are TRBV9 and TRBJ2-1; D perhaps matches TRBD1 (6 bases). Germline loops: CDR1 SGDLS, CDR2 YYNGEE. CDR3 size: 15 residues. The V gene lost 6 bases and the J gene lost 0 bases, with 13 bases spanning the gap. The CDR3 DNA follows: TGTGCCAGCACCGAGAGGGGGAACTCCTACAATGAGCAGTTCTTC. Translating gives CASTERGNSYNEQFF.